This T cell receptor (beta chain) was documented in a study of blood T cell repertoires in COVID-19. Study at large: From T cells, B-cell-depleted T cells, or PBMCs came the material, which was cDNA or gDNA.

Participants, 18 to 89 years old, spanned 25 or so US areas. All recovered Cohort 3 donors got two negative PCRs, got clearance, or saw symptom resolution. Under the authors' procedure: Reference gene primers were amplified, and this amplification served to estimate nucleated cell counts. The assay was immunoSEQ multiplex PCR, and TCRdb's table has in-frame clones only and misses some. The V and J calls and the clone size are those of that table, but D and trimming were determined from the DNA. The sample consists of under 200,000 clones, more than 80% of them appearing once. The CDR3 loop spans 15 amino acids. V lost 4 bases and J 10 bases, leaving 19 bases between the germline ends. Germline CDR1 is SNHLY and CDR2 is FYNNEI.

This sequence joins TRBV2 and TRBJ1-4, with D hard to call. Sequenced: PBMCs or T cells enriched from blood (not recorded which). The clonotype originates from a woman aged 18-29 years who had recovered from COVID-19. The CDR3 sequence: CASSVPAVYRGKLFF. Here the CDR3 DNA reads TGTGCCAGCAGTGTTCCGGCCGTTTACCGGGGAAAACTGTTTTTT.